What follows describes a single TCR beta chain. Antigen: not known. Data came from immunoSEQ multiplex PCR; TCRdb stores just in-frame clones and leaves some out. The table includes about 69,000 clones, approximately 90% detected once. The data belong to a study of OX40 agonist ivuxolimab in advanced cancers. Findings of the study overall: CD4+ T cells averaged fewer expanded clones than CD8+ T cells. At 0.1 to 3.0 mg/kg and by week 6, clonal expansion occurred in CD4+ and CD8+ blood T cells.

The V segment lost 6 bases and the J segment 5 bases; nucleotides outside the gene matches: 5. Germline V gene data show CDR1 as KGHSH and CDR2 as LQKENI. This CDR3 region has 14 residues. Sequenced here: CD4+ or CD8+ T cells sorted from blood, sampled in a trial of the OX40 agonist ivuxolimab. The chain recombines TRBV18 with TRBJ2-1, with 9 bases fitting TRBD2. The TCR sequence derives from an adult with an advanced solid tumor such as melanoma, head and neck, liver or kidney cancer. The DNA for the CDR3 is TGTGCCAGCTCTCCGACTAGCGGTCACAATGAGCAGTTCTTC. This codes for CASSPTSGHNEQFF. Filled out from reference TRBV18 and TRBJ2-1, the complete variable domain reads NAGVMQNPRHLVRRRGQEARLRCSPMKGHSHVYWYRQLPEEGLKFMVYLQKENIIDESGMPKERFSAEFPKEGPSILRIQQVVRGDSAAYFCASSPTSGHNEQFFGPGTRLTVL.